The 22 T cell receptor beta chains in this list originate from one sample, sequenced in a study of cytomegalovirus exposure and HLA in healthy donors. Profiling relied on immunoSEQ multiplex PCR, and the TCRdb table lists in-frame clones only, not all of them. This sample has some 170,000 clones, with approximately 87% found just once. The sequenced sample consisted of PBMCs. These receptors originate from a young woman in good health and CMV-seronegative.

CDR3 DNA: TGCGCCAGCAGCCTAGGACAGAACACTGAAGCTTTCTTT. This sequence encodes CASSLGQNTEAFF. V gene TRBV10-1 combines with J gene TRBJ1-1, with D perhaps TRBD1 (5 bases). Germline CDR1 is WNHNN and CDR2 is SYGVQD (reference sequence). The CDR3 sequence is 13 residues long. V was trimmed by 6 bases and J by 1 base, leaving 9 bases between them.

The genes are TRBV15 and TRBJ1-1; possibly TRBD1 for D (6 bases). The V end was cut by 5 bases, the J end by 0 bases, with 16 bases between. CDR3 length: 16 residues. In germline, CDR1 is LNHNV, CDR2 YYDKDF (reference sequence). The CDR3 is CATSSPGRGMNTEAFF. The CDR3 coding sequence is TGTGCCACCAGCTCCCCAGGGAGGGGGATGAACACTGAAGCTTTCTTT.

The table lists this clone with a few counts. J is TRBJ1-1 and V is TRBV2, with no clear D. Germline values: CDR1 SNHLY, CDR2 FYNNEI. The ends were cut back, 10 bases at V and 5 bases at J, with 23 bases in the middle. The CDR3 runs to 15 residues. The CDR3 loop is CATLRVRRIGTEAFF. CDR3 sequence (DNA): TGTGCCACCCTCCGGGTGAGACGGATTGGGACTGAAGCTTTCTTT.

The chain uses TRBV6-6 and TRBJ2-4, with D perhaps matching TRBD2 (6 bases). Trimming removed 11 bases from V and 5 bases from J, with 10 bases in between. Per germline, CDR1 MNHNY and CDR2 SVGAGI (reference sequence). The CDR3 is made up of 11 amino acids. CDR3 loop: CACGAENIQYF. Written as DNA, the CDR3 is TGTGCCTGCGGGGCCGAAAACATTCAGTACTTC.

The chain couples TRBV29-1 to TRBJ1-4; TRBD1 might be the D (5 bases). Deletions cut 4 bases from V and 16 bases from J, with 16 bases between. Germline CDR1 SQVTM, CDR2 ANQGSEA. This CDR3 region has 11 residues. The CDR3 DNA reads TGCAGCGTTGCCCGCGAAGGGGTTAAGTTTTTT. The encoded protein is CSVAREGVKFF.

This chain joins TRBV7-2 and TRBJ1-6; 9 bases map to TRBD1. Germline values: CDR1 SGHTA, CDR2 FQGNSA. J lost 14 bases, V lost 4 bases, and 12 bases had no gene match. The CDR3 is made up of 15 amino acids. The CDR3 spells CASSSGQGLNSALHF. CDR3 in DNA: TGTGCCAGCAGCTCGGGACAGGGTCTTAATTCGGCCCTCCACTTT.

V is TRBV6-1 and J is TRBJ1-5, with 8 bases fitting TRBD1. Germline trimming cut 10 bases from V and 4 bases from J; bases unmatched to any gene: 12. There are 15 residues in the CDR3. The V gene's germline CDR1 is MNHNS and CDR2 SASEGT. CDR3 amino acids: CATTDRVDYNQPQHF. CDR3 nucleotide sequence: TGTGCCACTACGGACAGGGTTGATTATAATCAGCCCCAGCATTTT.

The gene calls are TRBV9 and TRBJ2-1; 9 bases agree with TRBD1. Germline trimming cut 5 bases from V and 1 base from J; bases unmatched to any gene: 1. Germline V gene sequence: CDR1 SGDLS, CDR2 YYNGEE. The CDR3 consists of 14 residues. The CDR3 region has the DNA TGTGCCAGCAGGGGACAGGGATCCTACAATGAGCAGTTCTTC. Encoded protein: CASRGQGSYNEQFF.

The chain couples TRBV6-1 to TRBJ1-5; TRBD1 might be the D (6 bases). CDR1 is MNHNS and CDR2 is SASEGT in the germline V gene. CDR3 length: 11 amino acids. Trimming stripped 6 bases from V and 7 bases from J, with 7 bases between. The CDR3 loop is CASSQGQPQHF. In nucleotides, the CDR3 is TGTGCCAGCAGCCAGGGGCAGCCCCAGCATTTT.

The chain is built from TRBV6-5 and TRBJ1-5; weak D call: TRBD1 (6 bases). The CDR3 has 15 amino acids. Germline assignment: CDR1 MNHEY and CDR2 SVGAGI. The V gene lost 7 bases and the J gene lost 4 bases, with 17 bases spanning the gap. The CDR3 is CASKTTGTSNQPQHF. In DNA form, the CDR3 reads TGTGCCAGCAAAACGACAGGTACCTCTAATCAGCCCCAGCATTTT.

V usage is TRBV15 and J usage is TRBJ2-1, with 14 bases aligning to TRBD2. Germline lookup yields CDR1 LNHNV and CDR2 YYDKDF (reference sequence). This CDR3 region has 17 residues. The V gene end was trimmed by 5 bases and the J gene end by 6 bases; junction bases not matched to a gene: 9. DNA of the CDR3: TGTGCCACCAGCTCCCGACTAGCGGGGGGGCCGGGCAATGAGCAGTTCTTC. This gives the protein CATSSRLAGGPGNEQFF.

This chain connects TRBV7-9 to TRBJ2-1; D perhaps matches TRBD1 (7 bases). Germline V lookup: CDR1 SEHNR, CDR2 FQNEAQ (reference sequence). This CDR3 spans 15 amino acids. V lost 5 bases, J lost 9 bases, and 20 bases lay in between. This CDR3 is CASSPRQGMGGEQFF. CDR3 DNA: TGTGCCAGCAGCCCGCGACAGGGTATGGGGGGTGAGCAGTTCTTC.

The gene calls are TRBV27 and TRBJ2-2; TRBD1 matches 11 bases. V trimming: 1 base; J trimming: 6 bases; junction bases outside the gene matches: 4. Per germline, CDR1 MNHEY and CDR2 SMNVEV (reference sequence). This CDR3 spans 16 amino acids. The CDR3 DNA follows: TGTGCCAGCAGTTTATGGGACAGGGGGTTTTCCGGGGAGCTGTTTTTT. Translation: CASSLWDRGFSGELFF.

The chain employs TRBV19 and TRBJ1-3; TRBD1 might be the D (6 bases). Germline CDR1 and CDR2: LNHDA and SQIVND (reference sequence). This CDR3 spans 15 amino acids. V dropped 5 bases and J dropped 0 bases, with 11 bases sitting between them. CDR3 amino acids: CASSSGANSGNTIYF. CDR3 coding DNA: TGTGCCAGTAGTTCAGGGGCGAACTCTGGAAACACCATATATTTT.

This chain connects TRBV9 to TRBJ2-7, with 9 bases matching TRBD2. V lost 2 bases, J lost 4 bases, and 10 bases stayed unmatched. Germline V CDR1 and CDR2: SGDLS, YYNGEE. There are 16 residues in the CDR3. CDR3 residues: CASSVRASGELYEQYF. In DNA form, the CDR3 reads TGTGCCAGCAGCGTGAGGGCTAGCGGGGAGTTATACGAGCAGTACTTC.

The chain links TRBV19 to TRBJ2-5, with D tentatively TRBD1 (5 bases). Germline V gene data show CDR1 as LNHDA and CDR2 as SQIVND (reference sequence). The length of the CDR3 is 14 residues. V lost 5 bases and J lost 1, with 11 bases in between. The CDR3 DNA is TGTGCCAGTAGTCACAGGAACCTCCAAGAGACCCAGTACTTC. Protein: CASSHRNLQETQYF.

The chain joins TRBV10-3 to TRBJ1-5; weak D call: TRBD1 (5 bases). This CDR3 comprises 15 residues. Germline V gives CDR1 ENHRY, CDR2 SYGVKD. With 0 bases removed from V and 4 bases from J, the gap between germline ends came to 10 bases. The CDR3, as DNA: TGTGCCATCAGTGAGTCTGTGGGGGGGAATCAGCCCCAGCATTTT. This translates into CAISESVGGNQPQHF.

This chain connects TRBV27 to TRBJ1-1, with a possible D match to TRBD1 (5 bases). The CDR3 has 14 residues. The germline gives CDR1 MNHEY, CDR2 SMNVEV (reference sequence). V was shortened by 6 bases and J by 4 bases, with 15 bases between the two germline ends. The DNA of the CDR3 is TGTGCCAGCAGGGGGCATCCTCGAGGCACTGAAGCTTTCTTT. It specifies CASRGHPRGTEAFF.

The V gene is TRBV5-4, the J gene TRBJ2-2; TRBD1 agrees at 7 bases. The V gene's germline CDR1 is SGHNT and CDR2 YYREEE (reference sequence). The V gene end was trimmed by 4 bases and the J gene end by 4 bases; junction bases not matched to a gene: 10. The CDR3 spans 16 residues. CDR3 DNA sequence: TGTGCCAGCAGCCCCCCCGGGACAGAGTTCACCGGGGAGCTGTTTTTT. Its translation is CASSPPGTEFTGELFF. The variable domain in full, completed from reference TRBV5-4 and TRBJ2-2, reads ETGVTQSPTHLIKTRGQQVTLRCSSQSGHNTVSWYQQALGQGPQFIFQYYREEENGRGNFPPRFSGLQFPNYSSELNVNALELDDSALYLCASSPPGTEFTGELFFGEGSRLTVL.

The chain combines TRBV4-1 with TRBJ2-5; the D gene is possibly TRBD2 (7 bases). In germline, CDR1 is MGHRA, CDR2 YSYEKL. V was pared by 1 base and J by 4 bases, with 16 bases between. This CDR3 is 16 amino acids long. The CDR3 coding sequence is TGCGCCAGCAGCCAAGTAGGGGGGGCCTCCCCAGAGACCCAGTACTTC. It encodes CASSQVGGASPETQYF.

This sequence joins TRBV5-6 and TRBJ1-5; 10 positions agree with TRBD1. The CDR3 length is 17 residues. V shed 3 bases, J shed 6 bases, and the junction held 12 bases outside the gene matches. The germline gives CDR1 SGHDT, CDR2 YYEEEE. CDR3: CASSWHRDRGLGQPQHF. The CDR3, as DNA: TGTGCCAGCAGCTGGCACCGGGACAGGGGTCTTGGTCAGCCCCAGCATTTT.

The V gene is TRBV27, the J gene TRBJ2-4; no definite D call. V lost 6 bases, J lost 1 base, and 10 bases lay in between. Germline V lookup: CDR1 MNHEY, CDR2 SMNVEV (reference sequence). The CDR3 contains 14 residues. The CDR3 nucleotides are TGTGCCAGCAGCCCTTTAGAGGCCAAAAACATTCAGTACTTC. Translated, it gives CASSPLEAKNIQYF.